The entry below describes one T cell receptor (beta chain). Antigen specificity is unknown. Germline and junction disagree at one end, which may indicate a read error. From approximately 0.5 ug of total RNA, TCR beta-specific cDNA was reverse-transcribed using a constant-region primer. For TCR beta, libraries were produced by three nested multiplex PCR rounds using slightly modified ARM-PCR. Each of the first two PCR rounds ran approximately 10 cycles with TRBV1-TRBV30 forward and C-beta reverse primers. TCRdb analysed the multiplex PCR reads with MiXCR anew, one entry per CDR3 protein. Among roughly 200,000 distinct CDR3 sequences listed, about 82% were seen once. The data are from a study of tumor-infiltrating lymphocytes in primary liver carcinoma. About the study: The number of productive TCRbeta reads per sample ranged from roughly 3.65 to 8 million and was similar across tissue types. Study outcomes and limitations: Tumor region pairs shared more overlap than did tumor-adjacent and tumor-blood pairs. A significantly higher top-250-clone fraction was recorded for tumors than for blood (p = 0.039).

The length of the CDR3 is 16 residues. Germline CDR1 SGHAT, CDR2 FQNNGV. Without any cell sorting, about 20-32 mg of bulk tissue yielded co-extracted RNA and DNA. Tumors were each sampled at five separate regions. The sample taken for sequencing was tumor tissue from primary liver carcinoma. The sequence came from a man aged 35 to 55 with primary liver carcinoma and hepatitis B virus infection. V is TRBV11-2 and J is TRBJ2-3, with 7 bases identical to TRBD2. CDR3 in amino acids: CASSREIGRVGDTQYF. As DNA, the CDR3 is TGTGCCAGTAGCCGGGAAATTGGGAGGGTCGGAGATACGCAGTATTTC.